Each of the 8 T cell receptor beta chains below was sequenced from the same sample in a study of T-cell reconstitution after alpha-beta-depleted transplantation in children. Using unique molecular identifiers, the investigators prepared the TCRbeta library. Each CDR3 protein is one row after TCRdb ran MiXCR on the PCR reads. Here the sample spans 700,000 to 850,000 distinct CDR3 sequences, roughly 15% being singletons. Sequencing was performed on PBMCs, mostly from graft donor cells, taken 360 days after TCRalphabeta/CD19-depleted stem cell transplant. The receptors here all came from a male patient between 10 and 17 years old who had a stem cell transplant for acute lymphoblastic leukemia, so the T cells may come from the graft donor.

CDR3 sequence reads: CASSPLLASPYEQYF. The DNA for the CDR3 is TGTGCCAGCTCACCACTCTTGGCTAGCCCCTACGAGCAGTACTTC. This chain connects TRBV18 to TRBJ2-7, with D possibly being TRBD2 (5 bases). This CDR3 has 15 amino acids. Germline CDR1 reads KGHSH; CDR2 reads LQKENI. Trimming cost V 1 base and J 2 bases, with 12 bases left between them.

This clonotype was found a few times. The CDR3 DNA is TGCGCCAGCAGCTTGAGCACAGGGTTTAATGGAAACACCATATATTTT. This gives the protein CASSLSTGFNGNTIYF. The genes are TRBV5-1 and TRBJ1-3, with D tentatively TRBD1 (6 bases). This CDR3 comprises 16 residues. Germline CDR1 and CDR2: SGHRS and YFSETQ. Between the trimmed V and J ends, which lost 1 base and 3 bases, there was a span of 14 bases.

In its sample, this clonotype was seen a few times. The chain uses TRBV11-2 and TRBJ2-1; 7 bases agree with TRBD1. The V segment lost 3 bases and the J segment 1 base; nucleotides outside the gene matches: 6. There are 16 residues in the CDR3. From germline, CDR1 is SGHAT and CDR2 FQNNGV. This CDR3 reads CASSFIRGQSYNEQFF. The CDR3 nucleotides are TGTGCCAGCAGCTTCATTAGGGGGCAATCCTACAATGAGCAGTTCTTC.

The chain couples TRBV4-2 to TRBJ2-3; maybe TRBD2 (5 bases). V was trimmed by 4 bases and J by 6 bases, leaving 14 bases between them. CDR3 length: 14 amino acids. CDR1 LGHNA and CDR2 YNFKEQ come from the germline V gene. DNA for the CDR3: TGTGCCAGCAGCCGGGAAGGGAGAGGTGATACGCAGTATTTT. Protein product: CASSREGRGDTQYF.

This clonotype turned up a few times. The gene calls are TRBV7-9 and TRBJ2-7, with 7 bases that match TRBD1. CDR3 size: 17 residues. V lost 5 bases and J lost 2; bases outside the gene matches: 15. Germline values: CDR1 SEHNR, CDR2 FQNEAQ (reference sequence). For the CDR3, the DNA is TGTGCCAGCAGCCACGTCCCCGGGACAGCAGTTACCTACGAGCAGTACTTC. Amino acid sequence: CASSHVPGTAVTYEQYF.

Only a few counts were recorded for this clonotype. V and J are TRBV6-1 and TRBJ2-1, with 9 bases lining up with TRBD1. The CDR3 has 15 amino acids. J lost 8 bases, V lost 6 bases, and 11 bases had no gene match. The germline V gene has CDR1 MNHNS and CDR2 SASEGT. CDR3 in DNA: TGTGCCAGCAGGATCGACAGGGGGTCACTAGATGAGCAGTTCTTC. Encoded protein: CASRIDRGSLDEQFF.

This chain connects TRBV11-2 to TRBJ2-1; D is perhaps TRBD1 or TRBD2 (5 bases each). The CDR3 spans 14 residues. Trimming removed 4 bases from V and 9 bases from J, with 16 bases in between. Looked up from germline, CDR1 is SGHAT and CDR2 is FQNNGV. CDR3 loop: CASSSLRGPLEQFF. The CDR3 nucleotides are TGTGCCAGCAGCTCGCTCCGGGGCCCCCTTGAGCAGTTCTTC.

At least ten counts were recorded for this clonotype. V usage is TRBV24-1 and J usage is TRBJ2-2; TRBD2 matches 9 bases. The germline CDR1 and CDR2 sequences are KGHDR and SFDVKD. The CDR3 sequence is 17 residues long. After removal of 5 bases from V and 4 bases from J, the junction contained 10 bases not matched to a gene. The CDR3 nucleotides read TGTGCCACCAGTGTTCGAAGCGGGAGGCTTGGCACCGGGGAGCTGTTTTTT. It codes for CATSVRSGRLGTGELFF.